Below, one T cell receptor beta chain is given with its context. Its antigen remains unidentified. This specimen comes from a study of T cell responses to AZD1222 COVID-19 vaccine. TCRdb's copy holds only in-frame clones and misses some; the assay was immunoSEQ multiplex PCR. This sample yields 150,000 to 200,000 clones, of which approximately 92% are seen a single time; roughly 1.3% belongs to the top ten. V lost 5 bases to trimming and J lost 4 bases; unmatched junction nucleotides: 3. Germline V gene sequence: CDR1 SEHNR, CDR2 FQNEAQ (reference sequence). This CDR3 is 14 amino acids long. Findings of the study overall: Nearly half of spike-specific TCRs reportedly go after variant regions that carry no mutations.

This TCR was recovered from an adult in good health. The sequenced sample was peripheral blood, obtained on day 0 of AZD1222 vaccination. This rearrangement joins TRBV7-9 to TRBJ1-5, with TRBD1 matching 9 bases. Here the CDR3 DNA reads TGTGCCAGCAGCCGAGACAGGGGGAATCAGCCCCAGCATTTT. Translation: CASSRDRGNQPQHF.